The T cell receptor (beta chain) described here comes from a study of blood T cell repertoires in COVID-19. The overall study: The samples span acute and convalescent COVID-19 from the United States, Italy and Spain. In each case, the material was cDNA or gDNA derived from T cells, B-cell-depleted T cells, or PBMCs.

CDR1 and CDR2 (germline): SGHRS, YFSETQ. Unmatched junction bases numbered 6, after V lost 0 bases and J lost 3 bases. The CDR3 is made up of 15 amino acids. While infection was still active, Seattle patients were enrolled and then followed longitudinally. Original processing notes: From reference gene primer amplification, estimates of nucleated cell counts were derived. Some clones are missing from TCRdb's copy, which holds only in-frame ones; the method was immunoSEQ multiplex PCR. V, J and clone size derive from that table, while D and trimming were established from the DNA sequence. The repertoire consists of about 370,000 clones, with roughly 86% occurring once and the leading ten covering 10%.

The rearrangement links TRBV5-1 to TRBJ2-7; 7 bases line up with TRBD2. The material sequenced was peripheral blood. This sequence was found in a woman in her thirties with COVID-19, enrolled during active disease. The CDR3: CASSLATSSHYEQYF. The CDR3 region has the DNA TGCGCCAGCAGCTTGGCGACTAGCAGCCACTACGAGCAGTACTTC.